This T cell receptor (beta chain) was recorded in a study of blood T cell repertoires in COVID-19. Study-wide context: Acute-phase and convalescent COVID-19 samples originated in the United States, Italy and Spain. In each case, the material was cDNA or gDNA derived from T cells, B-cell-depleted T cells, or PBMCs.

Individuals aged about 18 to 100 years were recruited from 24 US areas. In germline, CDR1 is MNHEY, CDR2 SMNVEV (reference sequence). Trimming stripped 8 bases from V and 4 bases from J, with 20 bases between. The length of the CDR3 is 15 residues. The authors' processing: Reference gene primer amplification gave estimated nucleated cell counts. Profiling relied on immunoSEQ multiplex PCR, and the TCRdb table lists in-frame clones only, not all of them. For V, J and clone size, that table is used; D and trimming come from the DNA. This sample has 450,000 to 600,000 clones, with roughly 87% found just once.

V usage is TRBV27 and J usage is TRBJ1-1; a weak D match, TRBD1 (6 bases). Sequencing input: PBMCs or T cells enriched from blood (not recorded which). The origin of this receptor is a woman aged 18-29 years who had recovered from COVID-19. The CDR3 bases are TGTGCCAGCGGTCGGGATCGGGGGGGGGCCACTGAAGCTTTCTTT. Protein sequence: CASGRDRGGATEAFF.